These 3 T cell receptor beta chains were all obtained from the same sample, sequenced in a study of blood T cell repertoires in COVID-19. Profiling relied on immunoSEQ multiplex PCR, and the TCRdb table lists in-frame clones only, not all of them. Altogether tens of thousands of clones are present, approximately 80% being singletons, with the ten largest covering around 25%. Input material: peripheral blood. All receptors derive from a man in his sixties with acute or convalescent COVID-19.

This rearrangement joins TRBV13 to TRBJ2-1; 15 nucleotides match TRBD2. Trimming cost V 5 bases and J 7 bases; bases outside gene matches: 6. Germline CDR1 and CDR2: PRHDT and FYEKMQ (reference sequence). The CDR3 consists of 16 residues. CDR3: CASSGLAGGQLNEQFF. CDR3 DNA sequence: TGTGCCAGCAGCGGACTAGCGGGGGGGCAGCTAAATGAGCAGTTCTTC.

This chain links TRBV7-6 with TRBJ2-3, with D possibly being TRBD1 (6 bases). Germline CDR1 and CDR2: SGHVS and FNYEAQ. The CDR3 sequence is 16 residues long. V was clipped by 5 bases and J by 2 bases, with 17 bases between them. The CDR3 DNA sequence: TGTGCCAGCAGCCGAACGCCGGGACACCTCACAGATACGCAGTATTTT. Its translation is CASSRTPGHLTDTQYF.

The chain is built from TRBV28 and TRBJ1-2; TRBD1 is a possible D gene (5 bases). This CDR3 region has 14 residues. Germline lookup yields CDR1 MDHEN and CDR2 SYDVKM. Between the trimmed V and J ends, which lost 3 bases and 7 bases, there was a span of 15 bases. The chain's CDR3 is CASSLTEPYRGYTF. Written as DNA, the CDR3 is TGTGCCAGCAGTTTGACAGAACCTTATCGTGGCTACACCTTC.